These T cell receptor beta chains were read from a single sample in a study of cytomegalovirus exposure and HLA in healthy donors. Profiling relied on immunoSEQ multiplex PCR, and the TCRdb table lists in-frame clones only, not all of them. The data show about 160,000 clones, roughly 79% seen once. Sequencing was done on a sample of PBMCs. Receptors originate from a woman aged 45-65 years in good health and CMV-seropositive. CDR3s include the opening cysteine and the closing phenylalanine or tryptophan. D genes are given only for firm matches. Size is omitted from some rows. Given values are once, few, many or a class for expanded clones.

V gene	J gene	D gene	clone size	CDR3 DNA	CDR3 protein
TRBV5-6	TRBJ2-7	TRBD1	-	TGTGCCAGCAGCAGACAGGGGCGTCCCTACGAGCAGTACTTC	CASSRQGRPYEQYF
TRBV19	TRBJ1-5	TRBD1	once	TGTGCCAGTAGTAGGGGACAGGGGCAACAGCCCCAGCATTTT	CASSRGQGQQPQHF
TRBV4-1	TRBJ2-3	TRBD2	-	TGCGCCAGCAGCCAAGCGCCGGGACTAGCGGGGGCCGATACGCAGTATTTT	CASSQAPGLAGADTQYF
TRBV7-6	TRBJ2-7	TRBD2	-	TGTGCCAGCAGCTCTAGCGGGAGCTACGAGCAGTACTTC	CASSSSGSYEQYF
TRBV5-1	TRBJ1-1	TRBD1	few	TGCGCCAGCAGCGGACAGGGTAGTGGCACTGAAGCTTTCTTT	CASSGQGSGTEAFF
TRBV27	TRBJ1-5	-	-	TGTGCCAGCAGTTATGGCCGACGCGGGCCCCAGCATTTT	CASSYGRRGPQHF
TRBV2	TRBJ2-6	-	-	TGTGCCAGCAGTGAACGGGTTATCCACTCCTTCTCTGGGGCCAACGTCCTGACTTTC	CASSERVIHSFSGANVLTF
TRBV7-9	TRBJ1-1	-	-	TGTTCCAGCAGCTTGGCGGAGTACACTGAAGCTTTCTTT	CSSSLAEYTEAFF
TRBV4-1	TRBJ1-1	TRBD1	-	TGCGCCAGCAGCCATACAGGGGCGACAGACACTGAAGCTTTCTTT	CASSHTGATDTEAFF
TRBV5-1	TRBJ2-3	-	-	TGCGCCAGCAGCCCTGGCGGGGACCGGGCAGATACGCAGTATTTT	CASSPGGDRADTQYF
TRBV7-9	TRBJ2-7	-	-	TGTGCCAGCAGCCTGGAGTACTACGAGCAGTACTTC	CASSLEYYEQYF
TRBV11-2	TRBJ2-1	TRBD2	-	TGTGCCAGCAGCATCGGGAGGGACAATGAGCAGTTCTTC	CASSIGRDNEQFF
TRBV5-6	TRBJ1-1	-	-	TGTGCCAGCAGCCGAGAGACTGAAGCTTTCTTT	CASSRETEAFF
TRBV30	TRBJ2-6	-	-	TGTGCCTTGGAGGCCTCTGGGGCCAACGTCCTGACTTTC	CALEASGANVLTF
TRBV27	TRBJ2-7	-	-	TGTGCCAGCAGAGAAAGTAGCTCCTACGAGCAGTACTTC	CASRESSSYEQYF
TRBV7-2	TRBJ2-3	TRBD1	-	TGTGCCAGCAGCTTAAGGGTCAGGGGGCACCTGCAGGGTACAGATACGCAGTATTTT	CASSLRVRGHLQGTDTQYF
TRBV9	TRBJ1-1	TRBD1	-	TGTGCCAGCAGCCCCTGGGACAGAATGAACACTGAAGCTTTCTTT	CASSPWDRMNTEAFF
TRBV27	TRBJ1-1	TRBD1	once	TGTGCCAGCAGTTCCAGGACAGGGTGGGGTAACACTGAAGCTTTCTTT	CASSSRTGWGNTEAFF
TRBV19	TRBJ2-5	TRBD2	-	TGTGCCAGTACATCTACCGCCGGGGGGGCGGTAAAAGAGACCCAGTACTTC	CASTSTAGGAVKETQYF
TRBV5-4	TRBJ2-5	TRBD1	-	TGTGCCAGCAGCTTGAACAGGGGGCAGGAGACCCAGTACTTC	CASSLNRGQETQYF
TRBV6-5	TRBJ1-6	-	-	TGTGCCAGCAGTTATAGTTATTCACCCCTCCACTTT	CASSYSYSPLHF
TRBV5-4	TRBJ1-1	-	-	TGTGCCAGCAGCATCGGGGGTGGGAACACTGAAGCTTTCTTT	CASSIGGGNTEAFF
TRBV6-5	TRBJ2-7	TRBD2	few	TGTGCCAGCAGAGTGAGCGGGACTAGCGGCTACGAGCAGTACTTC	CASRVSGTSGYEQYF
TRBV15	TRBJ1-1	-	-	TGTGCCACCCTACAGCACAGGAACACTGAAGCTTTCTTT	CATLQHRNTEAFF
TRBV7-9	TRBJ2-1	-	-	TGTGCCAGCAGCTTGTGGCCCAAGGGGTTCGGCGAGCAGTTCTTC	CASSLWPKGFGEQFF
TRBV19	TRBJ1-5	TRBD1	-	TGTGCCAGTAGTAGCCGGGACAGGAGCAATCAGCCCCAGCATTTT	CASSSRDRSNQPQHF
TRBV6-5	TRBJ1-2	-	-	TGTGCCAGCAGTTACCTCCCCAACTATGGCTACACCTTC	CASSYLPNYGYTF
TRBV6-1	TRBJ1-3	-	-	TGTGCCAGCTTAAAGGGGACTGGAAACACCATATATTTT	CASLKGTGNTIYF
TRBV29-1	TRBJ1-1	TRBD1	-	TGCAGCGTAGGTGGACAGGATCGCACGTACACTGAAGCTTTCTTT	CSVGGQDRTYTEAFF
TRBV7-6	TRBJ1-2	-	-	TGTGCCAGCAGCTTAGGCCAGGGGATCGGGGGCTACACCTTC	CASSLGQGIGGYTF
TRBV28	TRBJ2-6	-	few	TGTGCCAGCAGGGCAGGGGCCTCTGGGGCCAACGTCCTGACTTTC	CASRAGASGANVLTF
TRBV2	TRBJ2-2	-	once	TGTGCCAGCCGACCGGAGATTACGAACACCGGGGAGCTGTTTTTT	CASRPEITNTGELFF
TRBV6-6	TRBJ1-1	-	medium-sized	TGTGCCAGCAGACAGGGCACTGAAGCTTTCTTT	CASRQGTEAFF
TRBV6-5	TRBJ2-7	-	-	TGTGCCAGCAGACGGTCCCGGGACACCTCCTACGAGCAGTACTTC	CASRRSRDTSYEQYF
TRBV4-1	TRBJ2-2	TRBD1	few	TGCGCCAGCAGCCAAAGGGGACAGGCTAACACCGGGGAGCTGTTTTTT	CASSQRGQANTGELFF
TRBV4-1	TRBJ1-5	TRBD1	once	TGCGCCAGCAGCCAATTAGGGGGCCGCCTTGTTGGCAATCAGCCCCAGCATTTT	CASSQLGGRLVGNQPQHF
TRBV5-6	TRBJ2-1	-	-	TGTGCCAGCAGCTCGTACAATGAGCAGTTCTTC	CASSSYNEQFF
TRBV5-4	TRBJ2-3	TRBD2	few	TGTGCCAGCAGCTTAGTTAGCGGGAGCCCAGATACGCAGTATTTT	CASSLVSGSPDTQYF
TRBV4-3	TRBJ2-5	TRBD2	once	TGCGCCAGCAGCCAAGGACTAGCGGAACAAGAGACCCAGTACTTC	CASSQGLAEQETQYF
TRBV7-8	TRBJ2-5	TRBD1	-	TGTGCCAGCAGCGCGTCCGGGACAGGGGAGACCCAGTACTTC	CASSASGTGETQYF
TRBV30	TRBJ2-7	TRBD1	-	TGTGCCTGGACCCGAAGGACAGGGGGCCTTGGGGAGCAGTACTTC	CAWTRRTGGLGEQYF
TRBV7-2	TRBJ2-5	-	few	TGTGCCAGCAGCTTATCGCGGGAGACCCAGTACTTC	CASSLSRETQYF
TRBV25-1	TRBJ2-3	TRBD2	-	TGTGCCAGCAGTTCCGGGACTCGGGGGGATACGAAGTATTTT	CASSSGTRGDTKYF
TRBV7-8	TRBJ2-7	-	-	TGTGCCAGCAGCTTAAGGACGGGGGAGCAGTACTTC	CASSLRTGEQYF
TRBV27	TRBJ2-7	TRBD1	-	TGTGCCAGGGCCGGGACAGAATCCTACGAGCAGTACTTC	CARAGTESYEQYF
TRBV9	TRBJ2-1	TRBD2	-	TGTGCCAGCGAATCTAGCGGGATTGTCAATGAGCAGTTCTTC	CASESSGIVNEQFF
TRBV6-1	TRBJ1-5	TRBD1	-	TGTGCCAGCAGTGGCCGTCGGACAGGGGTTGATCAGCCCCAGCATTTT	CASSGRRTGVDQPQHF
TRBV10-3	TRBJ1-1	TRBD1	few	TGTGCCATCAGTGACGCGGCTACAGGGGATGGTGAAGCTTTCTTT	CAISDAATGDGEAFF
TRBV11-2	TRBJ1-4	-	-	TGTGCCAGCAGCTCCACGAGCGGGGCCAAAGGAGAAAAACTGTTTTTT	CASSSTSGAKGEKLFF